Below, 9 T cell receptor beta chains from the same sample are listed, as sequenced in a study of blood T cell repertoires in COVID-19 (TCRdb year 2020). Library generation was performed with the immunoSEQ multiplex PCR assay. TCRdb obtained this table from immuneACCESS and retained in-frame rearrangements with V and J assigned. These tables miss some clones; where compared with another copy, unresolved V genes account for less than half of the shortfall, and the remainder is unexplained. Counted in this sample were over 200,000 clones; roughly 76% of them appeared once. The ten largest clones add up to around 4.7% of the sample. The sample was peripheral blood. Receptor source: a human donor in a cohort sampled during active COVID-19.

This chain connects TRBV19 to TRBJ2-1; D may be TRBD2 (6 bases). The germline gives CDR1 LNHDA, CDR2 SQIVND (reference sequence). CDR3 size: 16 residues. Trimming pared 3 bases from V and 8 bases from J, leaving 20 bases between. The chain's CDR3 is CASSIWGGPGGYEQFF. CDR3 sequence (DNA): TGTGCCAGTAGTATTTGGGGCGGACCTGGAGGGTATGAGCAGTTCTTC.

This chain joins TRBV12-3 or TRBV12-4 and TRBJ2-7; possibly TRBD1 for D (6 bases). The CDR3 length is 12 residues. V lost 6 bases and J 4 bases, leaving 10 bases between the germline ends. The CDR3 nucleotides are TGTGCCAGCAGCAGGACAGTGTACGAGCAGTACTTC. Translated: CASSRTVYEQYF.

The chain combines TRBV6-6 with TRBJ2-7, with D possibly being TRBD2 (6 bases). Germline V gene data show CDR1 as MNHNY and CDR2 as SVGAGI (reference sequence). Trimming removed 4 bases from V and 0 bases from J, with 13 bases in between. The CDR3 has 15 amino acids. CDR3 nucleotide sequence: TGTGCCAGCAGTTCCGTTAGCGGAAGCTCCTACGAGCAGTACTTC. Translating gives CASSSVSGSSYEQYF.

CDR3 protein: CAISPGGQETQYF. CDR3 nucleotide sequence: TGTGCCATCAGCCCAGGGGGGCAAGAGACCCAGTACTTC. This chain connects TRBV10-3 to TRBJ2-5, with TRBD1 as a possible D gene (7 bases). V lost 6 bases and J lost 2, with 10 bases in between. This CDR3 is built from 13 residues. Germline V gives CDR1 ENHRY, CDR2 SYGVKD.

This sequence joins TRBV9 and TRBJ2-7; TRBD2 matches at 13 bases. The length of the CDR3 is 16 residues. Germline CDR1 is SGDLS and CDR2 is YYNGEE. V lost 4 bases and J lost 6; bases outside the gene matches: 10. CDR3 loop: CASSSWTSGRFGEQYF. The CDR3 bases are TGTGCCAGCAGCTCTTGGACTAGCGGGAGATTCGGCGAGCAGTACTTC.

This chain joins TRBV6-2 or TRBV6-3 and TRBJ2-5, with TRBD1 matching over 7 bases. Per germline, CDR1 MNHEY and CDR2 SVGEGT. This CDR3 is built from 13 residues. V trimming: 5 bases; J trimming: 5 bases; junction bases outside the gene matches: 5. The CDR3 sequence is CASSHRGRETQYF. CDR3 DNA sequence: TGTGCCAGCAGTCACAGGGGACGGGAGACCCAGTACTTC.

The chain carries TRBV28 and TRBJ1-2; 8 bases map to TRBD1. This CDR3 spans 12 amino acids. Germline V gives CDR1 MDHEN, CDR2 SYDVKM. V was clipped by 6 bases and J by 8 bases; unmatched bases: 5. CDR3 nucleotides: TGTGCCAGCAGCCGACGGACAGGGGGCTACACCTTC. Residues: CASSRRTGGYTF.

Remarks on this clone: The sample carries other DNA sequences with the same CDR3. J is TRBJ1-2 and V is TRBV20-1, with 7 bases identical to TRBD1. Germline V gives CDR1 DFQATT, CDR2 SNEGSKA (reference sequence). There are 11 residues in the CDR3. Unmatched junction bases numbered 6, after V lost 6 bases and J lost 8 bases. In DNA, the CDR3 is TGCAGTGCACCTAGGACAGGAGGCTACACCTTC. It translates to CSAPRTGGYTF.

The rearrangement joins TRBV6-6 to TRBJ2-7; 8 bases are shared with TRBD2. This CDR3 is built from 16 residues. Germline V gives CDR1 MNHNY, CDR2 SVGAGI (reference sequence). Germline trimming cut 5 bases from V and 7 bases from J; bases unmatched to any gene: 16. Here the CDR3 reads CASSLPSGGGKWEQYF. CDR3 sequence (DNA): TGTGCCAGCAGTCTCCCGAGTGGCGGGGGGAAATGGGAGCAGTACTTC.